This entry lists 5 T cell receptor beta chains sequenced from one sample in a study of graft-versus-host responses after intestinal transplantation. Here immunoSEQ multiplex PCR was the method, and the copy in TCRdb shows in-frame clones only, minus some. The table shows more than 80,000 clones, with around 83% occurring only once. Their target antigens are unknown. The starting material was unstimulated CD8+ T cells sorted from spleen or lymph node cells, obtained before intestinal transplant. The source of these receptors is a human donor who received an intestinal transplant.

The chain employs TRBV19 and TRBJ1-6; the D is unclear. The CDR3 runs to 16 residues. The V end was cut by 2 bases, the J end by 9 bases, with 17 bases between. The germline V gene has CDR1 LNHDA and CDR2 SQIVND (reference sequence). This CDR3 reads CASSIRFRPWGSPLHF. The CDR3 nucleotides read TGTGCCAGTAGTATAAGGTTCCGGCCCTGGGGTTCACCCCTCCACTTT. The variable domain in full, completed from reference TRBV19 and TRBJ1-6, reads DGGITQSPKYLFRKEGQNVTLSCEQNLNHDAMYWYRQDPGQGLRLIYYSQIVNDFQKGDIAEGYSVSREKKESFPLTVTSAQKNPTAFYLCASSIRFRPWGSPLHFGNGTRLTVT.

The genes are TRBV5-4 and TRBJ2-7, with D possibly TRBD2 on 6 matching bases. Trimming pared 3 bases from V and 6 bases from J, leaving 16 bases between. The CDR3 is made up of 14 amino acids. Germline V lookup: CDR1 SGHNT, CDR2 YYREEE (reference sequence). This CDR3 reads CASSSPGGTAEQYF. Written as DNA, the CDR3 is TGTGCCAGCAGCTCGCCGGGCGGGACTGCCGAGCAGTACTTC. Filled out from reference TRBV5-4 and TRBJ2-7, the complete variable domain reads ETGVTQSPTHLIKTRGQQVTLRCSSQSGHNTVSWYQQALGQGPQFIFQYYREEENGRGNFPPRFSGLQFPNYSSELNVNALELDDSALYLCASSSPGGTAEQYFGPGTRLTVT.

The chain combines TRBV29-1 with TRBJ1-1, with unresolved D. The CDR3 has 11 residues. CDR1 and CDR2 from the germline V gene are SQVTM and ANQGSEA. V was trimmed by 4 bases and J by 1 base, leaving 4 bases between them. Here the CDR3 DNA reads TGCAGCGTTGCTTGGAACACTGAAGCTTTCTTT. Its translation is CSVAWNTEAFF.

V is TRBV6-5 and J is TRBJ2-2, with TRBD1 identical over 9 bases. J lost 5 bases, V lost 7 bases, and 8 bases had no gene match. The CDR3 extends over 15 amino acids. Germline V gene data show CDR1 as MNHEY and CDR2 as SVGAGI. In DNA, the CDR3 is TGTGCCAGCATCCAGGACAGGGGACAGACCGGGGAGCTGTTTTTT. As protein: CASIQDRGQTGELFF.

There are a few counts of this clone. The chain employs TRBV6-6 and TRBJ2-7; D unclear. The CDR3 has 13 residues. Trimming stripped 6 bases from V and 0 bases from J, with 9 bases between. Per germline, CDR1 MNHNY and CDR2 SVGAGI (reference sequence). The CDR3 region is CASRTGPSYEQYF. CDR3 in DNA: TGTGCCAGCAGGACCGGGCCCTCCTACGAGCAGTACTTC.